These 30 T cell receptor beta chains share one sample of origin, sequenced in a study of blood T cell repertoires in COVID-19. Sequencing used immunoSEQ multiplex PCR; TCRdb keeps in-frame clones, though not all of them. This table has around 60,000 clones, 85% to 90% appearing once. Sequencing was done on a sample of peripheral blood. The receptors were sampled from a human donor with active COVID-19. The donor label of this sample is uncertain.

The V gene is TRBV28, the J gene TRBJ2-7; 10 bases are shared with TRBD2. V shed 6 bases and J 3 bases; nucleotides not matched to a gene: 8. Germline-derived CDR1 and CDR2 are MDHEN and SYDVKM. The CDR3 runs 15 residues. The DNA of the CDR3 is TGTGCCAGCAGGCTAGCGGGAGTGATGGGCTACGAGCAGTACTTC. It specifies CASRLAGVMGYEQYF.

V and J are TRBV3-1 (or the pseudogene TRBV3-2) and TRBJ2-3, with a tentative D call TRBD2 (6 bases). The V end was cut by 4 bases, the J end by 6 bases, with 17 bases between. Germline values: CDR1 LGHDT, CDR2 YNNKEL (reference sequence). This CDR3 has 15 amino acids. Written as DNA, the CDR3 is TGTGCCAGCAGCCTTAGGACTACACGGGGGGATACGCAGTATTTT. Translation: CASSLRTTRGDTQYF.

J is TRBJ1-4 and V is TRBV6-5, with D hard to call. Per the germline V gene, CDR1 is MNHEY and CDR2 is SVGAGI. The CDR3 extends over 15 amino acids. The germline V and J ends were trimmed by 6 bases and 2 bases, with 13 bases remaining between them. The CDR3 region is CASRDRHSTNEKLFF. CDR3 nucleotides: TGTGCCAGCAGGGATAGACATTCCACTAATGAAAAACTGTTTTTT.

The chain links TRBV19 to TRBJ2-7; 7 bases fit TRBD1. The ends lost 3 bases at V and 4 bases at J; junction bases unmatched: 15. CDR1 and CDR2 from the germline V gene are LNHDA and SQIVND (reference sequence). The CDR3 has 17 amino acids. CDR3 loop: CASSIVPTGPLLYEQYF. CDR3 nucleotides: TGTGCCAGTAGTATTGTCCCGACAGGGCCGTTACTTTACGAGCAGTACTTC.

The chain's CDR3 is CASSVGRGYTGELFF. Written as DNA, the CDR3 is TGTGCCAGCAGCGTAGGCAGGGGCTACACCGGGGAGCTGTTTTTT. The chain carries TRBV9 and TRBJ2-2, with a possible D match to TRBD1 (6 bases). V was clipped by 0 bases and J by 3 bases, with 9 bases between them. Germline CDR1 reads SGDLS; CDR2 reads YYNGEE. This CDR3 spans 15 amino acids.

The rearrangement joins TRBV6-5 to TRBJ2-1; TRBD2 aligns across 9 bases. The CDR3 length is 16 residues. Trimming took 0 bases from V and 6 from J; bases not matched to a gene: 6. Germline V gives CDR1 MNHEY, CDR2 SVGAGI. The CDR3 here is CASSYSGAGGINEQFF. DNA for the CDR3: TGTGCCAGCAGTTACTCAGGAGCGGGGGGAATCAATGAGCAGTTCTTC.

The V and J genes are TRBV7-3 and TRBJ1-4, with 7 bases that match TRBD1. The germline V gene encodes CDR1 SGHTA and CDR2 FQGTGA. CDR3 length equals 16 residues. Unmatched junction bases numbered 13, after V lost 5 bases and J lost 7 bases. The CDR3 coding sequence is TGTGCCAGCAGCCCCCGACCCACAGGGGACCTTGAAAAACTGTTTTTT. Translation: CASSPRPTGDLEKLFF.

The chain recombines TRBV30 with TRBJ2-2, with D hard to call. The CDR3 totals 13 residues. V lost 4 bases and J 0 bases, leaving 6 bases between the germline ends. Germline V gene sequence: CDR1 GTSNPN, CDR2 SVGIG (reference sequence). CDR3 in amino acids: CAWTGSNTGELFF. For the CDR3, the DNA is TGTGCCTGGACCGGTTCGAACACCGGGGAGCTGTTTTTT.

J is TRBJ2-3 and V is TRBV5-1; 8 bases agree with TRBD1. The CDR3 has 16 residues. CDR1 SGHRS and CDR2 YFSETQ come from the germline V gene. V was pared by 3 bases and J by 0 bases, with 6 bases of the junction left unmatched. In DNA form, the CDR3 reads TGCGCCAGCAGCTATCGGACAGGGATAAGCACAGATACGCAGTATTTT. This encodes CASSYRTGISTDTQYF.

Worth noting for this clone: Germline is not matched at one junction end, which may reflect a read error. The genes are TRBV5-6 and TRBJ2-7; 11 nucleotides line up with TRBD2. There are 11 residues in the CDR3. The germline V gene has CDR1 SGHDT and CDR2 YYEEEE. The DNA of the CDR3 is TGTGCCAGCAGCCCCTTAGCGGGAGGGAAATTC. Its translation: CASSPLAGGKF.

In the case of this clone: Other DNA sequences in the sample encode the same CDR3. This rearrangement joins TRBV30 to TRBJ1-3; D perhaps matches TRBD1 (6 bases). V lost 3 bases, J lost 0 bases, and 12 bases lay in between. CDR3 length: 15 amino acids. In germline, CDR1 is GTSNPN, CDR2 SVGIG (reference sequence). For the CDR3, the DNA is TGTGCCTGGAGCGCGGACAGAGGCTCTGGAAACACCATATATTTT. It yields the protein CAWSADRGSGNTIYF. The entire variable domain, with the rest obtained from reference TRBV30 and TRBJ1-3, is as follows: SQTIHQWPATLVQPVGSPLSLECTVEGTSNPNLYWYRQAAGRGLQLLFYSVGIGQISSEVPQNLSASRPQDRQFILSSKKLLLSDSGFYLCAWSADRGSGNTIYFGEGSWLTVV.

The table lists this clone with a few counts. The CDR3 coding sequence is TGTGCCAGCAGCACCGGGACAGTAAACACCGGGGAGCTGTTTTTT. It is translated as CASSTGTVNTGELFF. J is TRBJ2-2 and V is TRBV7-6, with 7 bases fitting TRBD1. The CDR3 has 15 amino acids. CDR1 and CDR2 (germline): SGHVS, FNYEAQ. The junction had 5 bases not matched to a gene; V was cut back by 5 bases and J by 2 bases.

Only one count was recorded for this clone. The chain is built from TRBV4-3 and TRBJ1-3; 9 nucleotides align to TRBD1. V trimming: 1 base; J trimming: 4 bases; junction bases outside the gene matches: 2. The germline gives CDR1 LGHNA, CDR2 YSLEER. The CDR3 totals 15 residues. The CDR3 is CASSQGTGVGNTIYF. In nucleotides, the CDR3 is TGCGCCAGCAGCCAAGGGACAGGGGTCGGAAACACCATATATTTT.

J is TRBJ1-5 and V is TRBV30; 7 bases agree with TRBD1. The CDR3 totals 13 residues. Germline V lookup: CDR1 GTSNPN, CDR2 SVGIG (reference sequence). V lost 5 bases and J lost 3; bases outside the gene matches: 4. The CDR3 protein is CAWQGGSNQPQHF. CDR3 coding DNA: TGTGCCTGGCAGGGGGGCTCCAATCAGCCCCAGCATTTT.

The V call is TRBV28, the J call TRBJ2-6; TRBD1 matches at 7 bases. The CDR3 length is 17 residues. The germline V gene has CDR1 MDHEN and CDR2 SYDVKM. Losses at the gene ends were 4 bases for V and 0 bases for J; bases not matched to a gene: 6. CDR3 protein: CASSSTGDLSGANVLTF. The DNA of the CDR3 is TGTGCCAGCAGTTCTACAGGGGACCTCTCTGGGGCCAACGTCCTGACTTTC.

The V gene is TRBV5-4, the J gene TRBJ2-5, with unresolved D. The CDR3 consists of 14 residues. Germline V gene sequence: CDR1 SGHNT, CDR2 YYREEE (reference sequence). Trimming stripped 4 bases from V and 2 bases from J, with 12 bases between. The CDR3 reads CASSPGRLQETQYF. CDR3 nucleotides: TGTGCCAGCAGCCCAGGCCGCCTTCAAGAGACCCAGTACTTC.

The CDR3 sequence: CASSLEQSSYEQYF. In nucleotides, the CDR3 is TGTGCCAGCAGCTTGGAACAGAGCTCCTACGAGCAGTACTTC. J is TRBJ2-7 and V is TRBV5-4; D is undetermined. Germline CDR1 reads SGHNT; CDR2 reads YYREEE (reference sequence). CDR3 length: 14 amino acids. The V end lost 0 bases, the J end lost 0 bases, and 7 bases lay between the germline ends.

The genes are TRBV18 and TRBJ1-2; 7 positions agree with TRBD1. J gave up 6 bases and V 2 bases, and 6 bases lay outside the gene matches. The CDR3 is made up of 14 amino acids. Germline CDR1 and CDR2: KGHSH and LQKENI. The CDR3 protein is CASSPIRGRDGYTF. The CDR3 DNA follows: TGTGCCAGCTCACCAATAAGGGGGCGCGATGGCTACACCTTC.

The CDR3 protein is CAWSVRGGLSYNSPLHF. Here the CDR3 DNA reads TGTGCCTGGAGTGTACGAGGTGGATTGAGCTATAATTCACCCCTCCACTTT. The V and J genes are TRBV30 and TRBJ1-6; D remains ambiguous. V was clipped by 0 bases and J by 3 bases, with 15 bases between them. Germline V lookup: CDR1 GTSNPN, CDR2 SVGIG (reference sequence). This CDR3 has 17 amino acids.

The CDR3 nucleotides read TGTGCCAGTAGTATCCCGCAGGGCCCTAGCAATCAGCCCCAGCATTTT. Residues: CASSIPQGPSNQPQHF. This chain uses TRBV19 with TRBJ1-5, with D possibly being TRBD1 (5 bases). V dropped 3 bases and J dropped 0 bases, with 12 bases sitting between them. Germline CDR1 is LNHDA and CDR2 is SQIVND (reference sequence). The CDR3 is made up of 16 amino acids.

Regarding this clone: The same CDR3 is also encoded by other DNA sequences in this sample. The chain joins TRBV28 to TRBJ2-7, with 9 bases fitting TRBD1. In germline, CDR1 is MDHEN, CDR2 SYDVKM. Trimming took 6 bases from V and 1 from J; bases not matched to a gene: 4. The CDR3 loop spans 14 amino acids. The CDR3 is CASSLTGGSYEQYF. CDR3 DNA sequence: TGTGCCAGCAGCTTGACAGGGGGGTCCTACGAGCAGTACTTC.

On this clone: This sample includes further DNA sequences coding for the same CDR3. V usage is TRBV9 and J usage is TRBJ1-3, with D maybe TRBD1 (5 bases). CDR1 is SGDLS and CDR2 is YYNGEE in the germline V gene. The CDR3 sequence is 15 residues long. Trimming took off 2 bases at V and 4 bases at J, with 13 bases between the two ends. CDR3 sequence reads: CASSVGQGSGNTIYF. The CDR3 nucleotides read TGTGCCAGCAGCGTGGGGCAGGGCTCGGGAAACACCATATATTTT. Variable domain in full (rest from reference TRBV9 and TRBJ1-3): DSGVTQTPKHLITATGQRVTLRCSPRSGDLSVYWYQQSLDQGLQFLIQYYNGEERAKGNILERFSAQQFPDLHSELNLSSLELGDSALYFCASSVGQGSGNTIYFGEGSWLTVV.

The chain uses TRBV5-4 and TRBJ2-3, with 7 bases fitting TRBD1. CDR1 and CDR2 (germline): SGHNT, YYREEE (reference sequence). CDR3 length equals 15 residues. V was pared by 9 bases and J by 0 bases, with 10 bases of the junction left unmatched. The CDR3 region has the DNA TGTGCCAATTCGAGGGGGCAGTCTAGCACAGATACGCAGTATTTT. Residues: CANSRGQSSTDTQYF.

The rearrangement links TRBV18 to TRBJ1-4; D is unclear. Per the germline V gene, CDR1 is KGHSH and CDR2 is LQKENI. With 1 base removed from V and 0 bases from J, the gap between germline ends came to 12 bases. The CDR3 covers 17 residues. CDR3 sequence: CASSPRSVTATNEKLFF. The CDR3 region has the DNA TGTGCCAGCTCACCACGCTCAGTCACCGCAACTAATGAAAAACTGTTTTTT.

The CDR3 region is CASSLSSGAPLYEQYF. CDR3 coding DNA: TGTGCCAGCAGTTTGTCGAGCGGGGCCCCTCTATACGAGCAGTACTTC. The chain has TRBV27 and TRBJ2-7; 7 bases are a match to TRBD2. Per the germline V gene, CDR1 is MNHEY and CDR2 is SMNVEV (reference sequence). The CDR3 loop spans 16 amino acids. V lost 3 bases, J lost 4 bases, and 12 bases stayed unmatched.

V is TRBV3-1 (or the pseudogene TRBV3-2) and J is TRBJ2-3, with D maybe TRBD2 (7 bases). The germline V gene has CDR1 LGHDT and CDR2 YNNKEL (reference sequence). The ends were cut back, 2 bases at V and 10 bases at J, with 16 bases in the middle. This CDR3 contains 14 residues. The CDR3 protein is CASSQSGGRGSQYF. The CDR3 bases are TGTGCCAGCAGCCAATCCGGGGGGCGGGGCTCGCAGTATTTT.

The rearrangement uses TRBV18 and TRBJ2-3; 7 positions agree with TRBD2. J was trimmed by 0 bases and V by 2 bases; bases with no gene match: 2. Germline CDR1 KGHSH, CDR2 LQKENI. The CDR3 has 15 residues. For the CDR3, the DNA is TGTGCCAGCTCACCAATCGGGGGGAGCACAGATACGCAGTATTTT. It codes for CASSPIGGSTDTQYF.

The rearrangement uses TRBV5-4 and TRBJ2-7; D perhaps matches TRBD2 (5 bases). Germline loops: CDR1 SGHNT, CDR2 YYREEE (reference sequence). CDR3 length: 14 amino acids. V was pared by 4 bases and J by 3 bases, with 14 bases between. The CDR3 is CASSVKAEVYEQYF. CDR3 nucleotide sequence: TGTGCCAGCAGCGTGAAAGCGGAAGTCTACGAGCAGTACTTC. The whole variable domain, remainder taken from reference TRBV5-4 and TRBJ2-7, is ETGVTQSPTHLIKTRGQQVTLRCSSQSGHNTVSWYQQALGQGPQFIFQYYREEENGRGNFPPRFSGLQFPNYSSELNVNALELDDSALYLCASSVKAEVYEQYFGPGTRLTVT.

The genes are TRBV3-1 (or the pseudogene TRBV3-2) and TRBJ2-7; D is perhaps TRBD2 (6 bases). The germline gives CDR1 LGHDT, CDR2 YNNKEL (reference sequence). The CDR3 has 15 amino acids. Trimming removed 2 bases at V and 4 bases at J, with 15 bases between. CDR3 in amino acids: CASSQPQGLAYEQYF. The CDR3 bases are TGTGCCAGCAGCCAACCCCAGGGACTTGCATACGAGCAGTACTTC.

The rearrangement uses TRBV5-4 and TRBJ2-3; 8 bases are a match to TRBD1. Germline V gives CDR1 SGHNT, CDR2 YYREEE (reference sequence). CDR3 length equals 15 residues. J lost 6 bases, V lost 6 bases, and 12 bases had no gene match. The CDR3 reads CASINRGTEADTQYF. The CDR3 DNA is TGTGCCAGCATCAACAGGGGGACGGAAGCGGATACGCAGTATTTT.